This T cell receptor beta chain was observed in a study of blood T cell repertoires in COVID-19. In the study overall: The United States, Italy and Spain were the sources of the acute and convalescent COVID-19 samples. Sources were T cells, B-cell-depleted T cells, or PBMCs; the material itself was cDNA or gDNA.

The CDR3 totals 14 residues. CDR1 and CDR2 from the germline V gene are WSHSY and SAAADI. Trimming pared 3 bases from V and 0 bases from J, leaving 8 bases between. Authors' analysis steps: Cell counts per sample came from amplifying reference gene primers. Assay: immunoSEQ multiplex PCR; the TCRdb copy retains only in-frame clones and omits some. That table gives V, J and clone size, and the DNA gave D and trimming. The sample holds 250,000 to 300,000 clones, around 86% seen once. Recruits, aged about 18 to 89 years, lived in approximately 26 US areas. The chain joins TRBV10-2 to TRBJ1-2; D is uncertain. Sequencing input: PBMCs or T cells enriched from blood (not recorded which). The receptor was derived from a woman between 35 and 50 years old who had recovered from COVID-19. The CDR3 loop is CASSDDGTNYGYTF. In DNA, the CDR3 is TGCGCCAGCAGTGATGACGGGACTAACTATGGCTACACCTTC.